The rows below give T cell receptor beta chains drawn from one sample of a study of blood T cell repertoires in COVID-19. The data were produced by immunoSEQ multiplex PCR, yet TCRdb's version contains in-frame clones alone and is incomplete. The data show tens of thousands of clones, 70% to 90% seen once. The sample comprised peripheral blood. All receptors derive from a human donor in a cohort sampled during active COVID-19. The CDR3 runs from the conserved cysteine through the conserved F or W.

cdr3_aa: CASSQDPSRGSGNTIYF; j_call: TRBJ1-3; v_call: TRBV4-3
cdr3_aa: CASSLGTSRRTDTQYF; j_call: TRBJ2-3; v_call: TRBV7-2
cdr3_aa: CASRRQYTEAFF; j_call: TRBJ1-1; v_call: TRBV19
cdr3_aa: CASSQGRLAEETQYF; j_call: TRBJ2-5; v_call: TRBV3-1/TRBV3-2
cdr3_aa: CASSPGRRETQYF; j_call: TRBJ2-5; v_call: TRBV18
cdr3_aa: CASSPRGGGVLAKNIQYF; j_call: TRBJ2-4; v_call: TRBV27
cdr3_aa: CASKESSGGAGELFF; j_call: TRBJ2-2; v_call: TRBV19
cdr3_aa: CASSKYEFF; j_call: TRBJ2-1; v_call: TRBV21-1
cdr3_aa: CSVRTGEGKNIQYF; j_call: TRBJ2-4; v_call: TRBV29-1
cdr3_aa: CASSLYGTGGEKQYF; j_call: TRBJ2-7; v_call: TRBV13
cdr3_aa: CASSLSGGIQETQYF; j_call: TRBJ2-5; v_call: TRBV7-8
cdr3_aa: CASSQAWTGAYEQYF; j_call: TRBJ2-7; v_call: TRBV3-1/TRBV3-2
cdr3_aa: CASSFVRAYGYTF; j_call: TRBJ1-2; v_call: TRBV7-2
cdr3_aa: CASSFDRGASTDTQYF; j_call: TRBJ2-3; v_call: TRBV5-1